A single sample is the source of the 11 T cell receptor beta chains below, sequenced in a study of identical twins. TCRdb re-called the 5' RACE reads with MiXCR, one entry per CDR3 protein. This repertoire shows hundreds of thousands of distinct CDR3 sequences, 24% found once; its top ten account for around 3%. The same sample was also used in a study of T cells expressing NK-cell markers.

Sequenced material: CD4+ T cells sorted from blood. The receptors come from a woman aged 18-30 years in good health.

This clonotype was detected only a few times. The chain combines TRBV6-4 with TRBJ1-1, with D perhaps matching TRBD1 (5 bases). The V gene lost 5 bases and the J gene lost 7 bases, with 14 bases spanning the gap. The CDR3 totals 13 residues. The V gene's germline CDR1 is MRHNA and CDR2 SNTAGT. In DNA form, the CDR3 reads TGTGCCAGCAGTATGGAGCAGGGCGGTGAAGCTTTCTTT. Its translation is CASSMEQGGEAFF.

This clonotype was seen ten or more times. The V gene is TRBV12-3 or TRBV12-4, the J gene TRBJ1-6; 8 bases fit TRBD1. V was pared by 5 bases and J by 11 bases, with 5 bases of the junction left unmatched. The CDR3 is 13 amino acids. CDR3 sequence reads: CASSGQGFAPLHF. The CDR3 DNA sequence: TGTGCCAGCAGTGGACAGGGTTTTGCACCCCTCCACTTT.

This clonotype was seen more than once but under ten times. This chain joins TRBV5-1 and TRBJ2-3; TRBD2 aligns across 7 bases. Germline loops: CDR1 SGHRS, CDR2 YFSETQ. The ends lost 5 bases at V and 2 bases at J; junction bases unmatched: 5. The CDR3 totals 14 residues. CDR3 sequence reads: CASRGRGDTDTQYF. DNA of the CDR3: TGCGCCAGCAGGGGTCGGGGGGACACAGATACGCAGTATTTT.

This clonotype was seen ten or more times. CDR3 sequence reads: CASSDRLGGAYEQYF. For the CDR3, the DNA is TGCGCCAGCAGCGATCGACTAGGAGGAGCCTACGAGCAGTACTTC. J is TRBJ2-7 and V is TRBV5-1; D perhaps matches TRBD2 (6 bases). There are 15 residues in the CDR3. The germline CDR1 and CDR2 sequences are SGHRS and YFSETQ. Trimming pared 4 bases from V and 2 bases from J, leaving 16 bases between.

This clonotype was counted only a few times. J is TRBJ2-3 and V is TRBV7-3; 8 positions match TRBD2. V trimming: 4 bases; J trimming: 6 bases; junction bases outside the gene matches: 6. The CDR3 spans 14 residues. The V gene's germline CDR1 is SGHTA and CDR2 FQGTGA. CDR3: CASSSGGLDDTQYF. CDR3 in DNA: TGTGCCAGCAGCTCGGGGGGGCTAGATGATACGCAGTATTTT.

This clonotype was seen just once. The CDR3 spells CASSLASGGPYNEQFF. CDR3 sequence (DNA): TGTGCCAGCAGTTTAGCTAGCGGGGGGCCTTACAATGAGCAGTTCTTC. The V and J genes are TRBV12-3 or TRBV12-4 and TRBJ2-1; the match to TRBD2 covers 10 bases. The CDR3 totals 16 residues. V shed 0 bases and J 4 bases; nucleotides not matched to a gene: 3.

CDR3: CASSPVTRTSGGLDTQYF. CDR3 DNA: TGTGCCAGCAGCCCGGTGACCCGGACTAGCGGGGGATTGGATACGCAGTATTTT. The rearrangement uses TRBV4-2 and TRBJ2-3, with 13 bases matching TRBD2. V was pared by 4 bases and J by 6 bases, with 13 bases of the junction left unmatched. The CDR3 consists of 18 residues. Germline V CDR1 and CDR2: LGHNA, YNFKEQ.

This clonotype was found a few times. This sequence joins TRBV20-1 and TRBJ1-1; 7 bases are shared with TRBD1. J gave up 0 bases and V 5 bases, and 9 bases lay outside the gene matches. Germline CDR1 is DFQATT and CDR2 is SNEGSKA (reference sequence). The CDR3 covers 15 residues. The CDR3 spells CSAVLTGTMNTEAFF. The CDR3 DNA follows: TGCAGTGCTGTTCTGACAGGGACTATGAACACTGAAGCTTTCTTT.

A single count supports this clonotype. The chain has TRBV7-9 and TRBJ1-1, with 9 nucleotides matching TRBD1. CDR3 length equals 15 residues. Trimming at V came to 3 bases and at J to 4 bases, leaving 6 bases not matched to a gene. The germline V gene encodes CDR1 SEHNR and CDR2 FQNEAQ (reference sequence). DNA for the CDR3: TGTGCCAGCAGCTTCCGACAGGGGGTAAGCACTGAAGCTTTCTTT. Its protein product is CASSFRQGVSTEAFF.

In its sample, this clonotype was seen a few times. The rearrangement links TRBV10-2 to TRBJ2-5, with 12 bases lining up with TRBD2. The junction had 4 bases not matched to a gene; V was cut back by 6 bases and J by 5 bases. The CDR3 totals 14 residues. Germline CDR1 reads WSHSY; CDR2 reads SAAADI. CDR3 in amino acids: CASRGLAGEETQYF. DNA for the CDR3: TGCGCCAGCAGGGGACTAGCGGGTGAGGAGACCCAGTACTTC.

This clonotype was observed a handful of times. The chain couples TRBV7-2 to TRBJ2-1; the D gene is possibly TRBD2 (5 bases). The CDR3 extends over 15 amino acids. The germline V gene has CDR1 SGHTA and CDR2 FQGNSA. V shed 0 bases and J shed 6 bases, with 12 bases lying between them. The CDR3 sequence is CASSLATGSRNEQFF. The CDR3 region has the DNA TGTGCCAGCAGCTTAGCTACGGGATCCCGCAATGAGCAGTTCTTC.